This T cell receptor beta chain was sequenced during a study of PD-1 blockade in classical Hodgkin lymphoma. Findings of the study overall: Diminished baseline TCR diversity has been reported in newly diagnosed patients relative to healthy donors. Complete responders matched newly diagnosed patients in baseline diversity. Patients excluded were those beginning nivolumab under 1 year after ASCT.

About this clone itself: Its target is not known.

Time point reported: cycle 4 day 1 (C4D1), after 6 weeks of nivolumab. All patients relapsed after autologous stem cell transplantation, and brentuximab vedotin exposure varied. Complete response, partial response or progressive disease constituted the best response categories observed. The table came from immunoSEQ multiplex PCR; TCRdb's copy has only in-frame clones and leaves some out. The table records about 23,000 clones, over 75% of them present only once. Per the germline V gene, CDR1 is SGHTA and CDR2 is FQGNSA. V was cut by 4 bases and J by 3 bases, with 7 bases left in between. There are 12 residues in the CDR3.

The J gene is TRBJ2-7, the V gene TRBV7-2; D may be TRBD1 (6 bases). The source was peripheral blood mononuclear cells (PBMCs), collected before the fourth cycle of nivolumab. The source of this sequence is a human donor with classical Hodgkin lymphoma. CDR3 sequence reads: CASSSQGYEQYF. The CDR3 DNA is TGTGCCAGCAGCTCACAGGGCTACGAGCAGTACTTC.